Listed here is a single T cell receptor beta chain. The data stem from a study of siplizumab effects on memory and regulatory T cells. V shed 1 base and J shed 4 bases, with 9 bases lying between them. The CDR3 covers 14 residues. Germline CDR1 and CDR2: SGHNT and YENEEA. Assays captured 95,000 to 100,000 TCR templates per sample. TCRdb's table, derived via immunoSEQ multiplex PCR, lists solely in-frame clones and lacks some. Of tens of thousands of clones in the sample, about 97% were seen once. The clonotype comes from a human donor in good health. The chain joins TRBV11-3 to TRBJ2-3; D gene unclear. The sequenced sample was naive CD4+ T cells sorted from blood. The CDR3 bases are TGTGCCAGCAGCTTAGTGGGTATCGCAGATACGCAGTATTTT. Protein sequence: CASSLVGIADTQYF. Full variable domain (remainder filled in from reference TRBV11-3 and TRBJ2-3): EAGVVQSPRYKIIEKKQPVAFWCNPISGHNTLYWYLQNLGQGPELLIRYENEEAVDDSQLPKDRFSAERLKGVDSTLKIQPAELGDSAVYLCASSLVGIADTQYFGPGTRLTVL.